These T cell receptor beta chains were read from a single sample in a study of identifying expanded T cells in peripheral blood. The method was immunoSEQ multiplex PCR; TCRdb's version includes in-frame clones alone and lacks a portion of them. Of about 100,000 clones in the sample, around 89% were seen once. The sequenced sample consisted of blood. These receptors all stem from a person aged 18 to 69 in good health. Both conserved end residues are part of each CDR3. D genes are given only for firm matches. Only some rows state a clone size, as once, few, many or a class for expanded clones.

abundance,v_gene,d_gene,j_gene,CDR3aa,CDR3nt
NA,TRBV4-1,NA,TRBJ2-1,CASSQVNLVSYNEQFF,TGCGCCAGCAGCCAAGTAAACCTCGTCTCCTACAATGAGCAGTTCTTC
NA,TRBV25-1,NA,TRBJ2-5,CASRADAPDQETQYF,TGTGCCAGCCGGGCTGATGCCCCTGACCAAGAGACCCAGTACTTC
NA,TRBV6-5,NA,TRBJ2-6,CASSYSVNSGANVLTF,TGTGCCAGCAGTTACTCCGTAAACTCTGGGGCCAACGTCCTGACTTTC
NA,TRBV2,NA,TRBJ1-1,CASSVGPSMNTEAFF,TGTGCCAGCAGTGTTGGCCCCTCGATGAACACTGAAGCTTTCTTT
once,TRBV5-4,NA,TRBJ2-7,CASSFTAGTYEQYF,TGTGCCAGCAGCTTCACCGCCGGGACCTACGAGCAGTACTTC
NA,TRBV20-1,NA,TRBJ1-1,CSAGVSTEAFF,TGCAGTGCGGGAGTTAGCACTGAAGCTTTCTTT
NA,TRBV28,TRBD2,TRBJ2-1,CASSTGTSIYNEQFF,TGTGCCAGCAGTACCGGGACTAGCATTTACAATGAGCAGTTCTTC
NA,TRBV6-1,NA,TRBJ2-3,CASSEAERIRSTDTQYF,TGTGCCAGCAGTGAAGCAGAAAGAATCAGAAGCACAGATACGCAGTATTTT
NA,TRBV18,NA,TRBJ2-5,CASSQQGVREETQYF,TGTGCCAGCTCACAACAGGGCGTCCGAGAGGAGACCCAGTACTTC
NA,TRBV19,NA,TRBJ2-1,CASSSVAGAGEQFF,TGTGCCAGTAGTTCTGTCGCGGGGGCGGGTGAGCAGTTCTTC
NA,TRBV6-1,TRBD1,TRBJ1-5,CASSELDRGSQPQHF,TGTGCCAGCAGTGAATTGGACAGGGGTTCCCAGCCCCAGCATTTT
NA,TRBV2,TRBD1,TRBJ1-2,CASSVGQGDGYTF,TGTGCCAGCAGTGTGGGACAGGGCGATGGCTACACCTTC
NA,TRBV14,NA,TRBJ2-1,CASSQGRTYNEQFF,TGTGCCAGCAGCCAAGGACGGACGTACAATGAGCAGTTCTTC
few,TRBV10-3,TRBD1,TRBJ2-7,CAISDLAGQGLQEQYF,TGTGCCATCAGTGATCTTGCGGGACAGGGCCTACAGGAGCAGTACTTC
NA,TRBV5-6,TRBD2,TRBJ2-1,CASSLRAGGPWNEQFF,TGTGCCAGCAGCTTGAGAGCGGGAGGGCCGTGGAATGAGCAGTTCTTC
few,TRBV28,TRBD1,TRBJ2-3,CASSSQDRVLDTQYF,TGTGCCAGCAGTTCCCAGGACAGGGTTCTTGATACGCAGTATTTT